The 5 T cell receptor beta chains below were found in one sample sequenced in a study of early T cells in non-severe SARS-CoV-2 infection. TCRdb itself ran the 5' RACE reads through MiXCR, one entry per CDR3 protein. The table lists some 75,000 distinct CDR3 sequences, approximately 13% of them singletons. Input material: whole blood. These receptors were taken from an adult who was a healthcare worker with PCR-confirmed SARS-CoV-2 infection or an uninfected control (not recorded which).

This clonotype was seen ten or more times. The gene calls are TRBV7-8 and TRBJ1-1; D ambiguous. The CDR3 is made up of 14 amino acids. Between the trimmed V and J ends, which lost 2 bases and 2 bases, there was a span of 9 bases. Germline values: CDR1 SGHVS, CDR2 FQNEAQ. The CDR3 protein is CASSLTHLNTEAFF. CDR3 DNA: TGTGCCAGCAGCTTAACACATCTTAACACTGAAGCTTTCTTT.

The sample holds a few counts of this clonotype. This chain connects TRBV5-1 to TRBJ2-2, with D possibly called TRBD1 or TRBD2 (5 bases each). The CDR3 extends over 15 amino acids. Germline CDR1 SGHRS, CDR2 YFSETQ. Trimming removed 4 bases at V and 8 bases at J, with 18 bases between. CDR3 region: CASSTGTLGYGELFF. The CDR3 nucleotides are TGCGCCAGCAGCACCGGGACCCTCGGGTATGGGGAGCTGTTTTTT.

This clonotype showed up many times. This rearrangement joins TRBV11-2 to TRBJ1-3; no clear D gene. Germline lookup yields CDR1 SGHAT and CDR2 FQNNGV. The CDR3 sequence is 14 residues long. The V end was cut by 5 bases, the J end by 0 bases, with 8 bases between. The chain's CDR3 is CASSPLNSGNTIYF. CDR3 nucleotides: TGTGCCAGCAGCCCACTCAACTCTGGAAACACCATATATTTT.

This clonotype was picked up many times. V usage is TRBV3-2 and J usage is TRBJ1-2. TRBV3-2 is deemed a pseudogene. The length of the CDR3 is 10 residues. CDR3 coding DNA: TGTGCCAGCAGCCAAGATGGCTACACCTTC. Encoded protein: CASSQDGYTF.

There are many counts of this clonotype. The chain links TRBV7-9 to TRBJ2-4, with D uncertain. The CDR3 totals 14 residues. Trimming took 0 bases from V and 0 from J, leaving 3 bases between them. Germline V CDR1 and CDR2: SEHNR, FQNEAQ (reference sequence). In DNA form, the CDR3 reads TGTGCCAGCAGCTTAGCGGTAGCCAAAAACATTCAGTACTTC. Its protein product is CASSLAVAKNIQYF.